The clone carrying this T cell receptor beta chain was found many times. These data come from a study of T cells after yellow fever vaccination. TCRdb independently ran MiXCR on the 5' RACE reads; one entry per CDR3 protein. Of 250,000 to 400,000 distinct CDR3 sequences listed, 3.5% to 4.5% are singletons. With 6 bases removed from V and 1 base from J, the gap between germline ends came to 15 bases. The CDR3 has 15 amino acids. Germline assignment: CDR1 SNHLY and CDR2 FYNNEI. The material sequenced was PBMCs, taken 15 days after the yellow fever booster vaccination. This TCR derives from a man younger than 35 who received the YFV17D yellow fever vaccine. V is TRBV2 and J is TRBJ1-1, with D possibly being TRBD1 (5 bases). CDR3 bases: TGTGCCAGCAGCTTTCGACAGATAAAGAACACTGAAGCTTTCTTT. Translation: CASSFRQIKNTEAFF.